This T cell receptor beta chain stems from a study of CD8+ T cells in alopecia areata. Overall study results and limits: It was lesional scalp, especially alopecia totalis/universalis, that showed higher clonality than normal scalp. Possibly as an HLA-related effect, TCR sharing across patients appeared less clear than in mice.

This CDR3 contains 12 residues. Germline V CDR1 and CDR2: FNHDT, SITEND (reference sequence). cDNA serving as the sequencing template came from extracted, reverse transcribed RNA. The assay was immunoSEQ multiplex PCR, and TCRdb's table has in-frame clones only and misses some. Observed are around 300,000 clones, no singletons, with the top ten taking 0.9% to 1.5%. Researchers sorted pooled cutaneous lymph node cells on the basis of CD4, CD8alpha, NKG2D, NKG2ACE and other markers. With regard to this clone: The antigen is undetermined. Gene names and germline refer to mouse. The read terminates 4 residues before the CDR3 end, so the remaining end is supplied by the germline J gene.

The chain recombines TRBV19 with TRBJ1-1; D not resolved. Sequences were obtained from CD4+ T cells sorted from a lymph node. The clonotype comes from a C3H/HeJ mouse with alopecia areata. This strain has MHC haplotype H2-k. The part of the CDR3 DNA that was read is TGTGCCAGCAGTATAGGACAACAA. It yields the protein CASSIGQQ. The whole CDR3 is CASSIGQQEVFF.